The clone carrying this T cell receptor beta chain was observed a single time. Clones were sequenced by immunoSEQ multiplex PCR, and TCRdb holds only the in-frame ones, with some missing. Among 100,000 or so clones listed, 80% to 95% were seen once. This specimen belongs to a study of siplizumab effects on memory and regulatory T cells. Per the germline V gene, CDR1 is SNHLY and CDR2 is FYNNEI. Trimming took 8 bases from V and 9 from J; bases not matched to a gene: 18. This CDR3 region has 15 residues. The V and J genes are TRBV2 and TRBJ2-7; 8 positions agree with TRBD2. This clonotype originated in a human donor in good health. Some clones in this sample may be carry-over from other donors' samples. The sequencing sample was made of CD4+ T cells sorted from blood. CDR3 region: CASAETGTRRSAQYF. In DNA, the CDR3 is TGTGCCAGCGCCGAAACCGGGACTAGGAGGAGTGCGCAGTACTTC. Looking up the rest from reference TRBV2 and TRBJ2-7 gives the full variable domain: EPEVTQTPSHQVTQMGQEVILRCVPISNHLYFYWYRQILGQKVEFLVSFYNNEISEKSEIFDDQFSVERPDGSNFTLKIRSTKLEDSAMYFCASAETGTRRSAQYFGPGTRLTVT.